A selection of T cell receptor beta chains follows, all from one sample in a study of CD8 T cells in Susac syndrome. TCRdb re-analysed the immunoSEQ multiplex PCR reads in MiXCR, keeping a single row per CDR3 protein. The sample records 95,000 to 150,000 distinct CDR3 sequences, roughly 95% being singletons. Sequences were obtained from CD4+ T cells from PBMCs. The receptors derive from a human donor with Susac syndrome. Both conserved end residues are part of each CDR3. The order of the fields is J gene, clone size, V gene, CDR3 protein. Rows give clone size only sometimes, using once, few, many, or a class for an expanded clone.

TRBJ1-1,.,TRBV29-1,CSVDRSTTEAFF
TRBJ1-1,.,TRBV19,CASSPLGGFFPNTEAFF
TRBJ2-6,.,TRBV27,CASSLSSSGANVLTF
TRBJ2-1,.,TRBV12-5,CASGSLITKSYNEQFF
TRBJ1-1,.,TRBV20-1,CSALPTGGMNTEAFF
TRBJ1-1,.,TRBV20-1,CSAPSGDANTEAFF
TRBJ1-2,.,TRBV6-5,CASSSTGLNGYTF
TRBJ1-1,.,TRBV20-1,CSTHGLGGVADTEAFF
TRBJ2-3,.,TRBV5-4,CASSYIAERADTQYF
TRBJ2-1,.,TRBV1,CTSSPNTSRRQFF
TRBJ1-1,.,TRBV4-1,CASSQKLENTEAFF
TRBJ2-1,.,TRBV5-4,CASSLPGLANYNEQFF
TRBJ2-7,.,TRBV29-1,CSPQRGGRSYEQYF
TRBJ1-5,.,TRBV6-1,CASSGGVADNQPQHF
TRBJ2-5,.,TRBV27,CASSFDPNGETQYF
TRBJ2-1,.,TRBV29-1,CSVAPGLASNEQFF
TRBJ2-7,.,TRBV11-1,CASSFGTADYEQYF
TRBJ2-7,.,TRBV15,CATSRDRYEQYF
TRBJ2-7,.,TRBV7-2,CASSLVGRSSYEQYF
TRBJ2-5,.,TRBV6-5,CASSTELGTQYF
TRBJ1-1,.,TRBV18,CASSPTENTEVFF
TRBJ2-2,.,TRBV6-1,CASRAPTSGRGHGELFF
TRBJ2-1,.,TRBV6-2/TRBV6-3,CASSYPAPDEQFF
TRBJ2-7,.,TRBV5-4,CASSPRAALRSHEQYF
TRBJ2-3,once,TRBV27,CASSKAGVTDTQYF
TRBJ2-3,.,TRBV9,CASSVSATDTQYF
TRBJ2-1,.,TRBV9,CASSPSQGKGLALLLGEQFF
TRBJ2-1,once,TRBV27,CASSPILLASNEQFF
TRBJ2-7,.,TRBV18,CASSPLAGDGYEQYF
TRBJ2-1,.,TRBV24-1,CATSDFRTSGTNNEQFF
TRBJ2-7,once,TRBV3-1,CASSNLGSYEQYF
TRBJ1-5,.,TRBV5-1,CASSEGPGQPQHF
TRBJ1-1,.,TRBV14,CASSHYMNTEAFF
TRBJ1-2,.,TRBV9,CASSVAVRGSGYTF
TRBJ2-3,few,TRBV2,CASSLATDTQYF
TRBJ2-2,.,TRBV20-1,CSAYEARQGSGELFF
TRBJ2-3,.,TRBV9,CASSPRSGSRDTQYF
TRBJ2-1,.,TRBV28,CASSFQRGYLGQFF
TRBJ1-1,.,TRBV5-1,CASSFRGLYTEAFF
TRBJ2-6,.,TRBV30,CAWSRGGGANVLTF
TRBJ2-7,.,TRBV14,CASSRPGTGFEQYF
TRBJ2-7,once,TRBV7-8,CASSFGKYEQYF
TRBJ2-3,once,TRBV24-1,CATSDGGRGTDTQYF
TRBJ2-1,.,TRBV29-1,CSAGLAGGRNEQFF
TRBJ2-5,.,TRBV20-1,CSADDRGRGETQYF
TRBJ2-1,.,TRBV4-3,CASSPALFPPAYNEQFF
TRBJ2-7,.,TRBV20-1,CSATTGPGDEQYF
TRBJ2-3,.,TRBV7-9,CASSSRASGSASDTQYF
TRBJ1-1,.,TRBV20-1,CSAFSRDRALNTEAFF
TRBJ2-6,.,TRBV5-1,CASSWDRGTRSGANVLTF
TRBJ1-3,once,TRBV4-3,CASSQEWASSSGNTIYF
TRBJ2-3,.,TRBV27,CASTLGKTGQADTQYF
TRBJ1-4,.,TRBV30,CAWSMAARNEKLFF